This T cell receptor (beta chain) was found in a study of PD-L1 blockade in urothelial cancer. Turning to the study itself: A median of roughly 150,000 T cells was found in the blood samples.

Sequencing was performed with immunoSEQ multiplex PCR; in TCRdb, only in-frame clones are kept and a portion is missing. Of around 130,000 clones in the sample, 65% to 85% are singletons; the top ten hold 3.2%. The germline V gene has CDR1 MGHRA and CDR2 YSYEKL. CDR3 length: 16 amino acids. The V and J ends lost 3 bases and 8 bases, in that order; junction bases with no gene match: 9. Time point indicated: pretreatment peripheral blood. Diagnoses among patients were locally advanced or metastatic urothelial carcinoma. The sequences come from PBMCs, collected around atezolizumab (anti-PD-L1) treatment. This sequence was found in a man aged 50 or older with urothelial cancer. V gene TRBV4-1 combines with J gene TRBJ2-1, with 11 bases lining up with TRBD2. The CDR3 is CASSHNSGRAGDEQFF. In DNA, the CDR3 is TGCGCCAGCAGCCACAATAGCGGGAGGGCCGGCGATGAGCAGTTCTTC.